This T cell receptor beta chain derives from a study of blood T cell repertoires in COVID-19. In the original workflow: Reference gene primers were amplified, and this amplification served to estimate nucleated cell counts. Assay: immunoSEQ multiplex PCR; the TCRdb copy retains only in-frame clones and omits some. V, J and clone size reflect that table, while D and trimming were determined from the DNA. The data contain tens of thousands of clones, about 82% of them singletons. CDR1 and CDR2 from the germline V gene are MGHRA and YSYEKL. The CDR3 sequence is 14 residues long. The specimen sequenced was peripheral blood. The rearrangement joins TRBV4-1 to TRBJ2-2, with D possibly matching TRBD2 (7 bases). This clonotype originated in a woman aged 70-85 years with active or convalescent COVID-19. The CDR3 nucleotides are TGCGCAACTCGGGCGGGGGCTTTTTCCGGGGAGCTGTTTTTT. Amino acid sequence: CATRAGAFSGELFF.